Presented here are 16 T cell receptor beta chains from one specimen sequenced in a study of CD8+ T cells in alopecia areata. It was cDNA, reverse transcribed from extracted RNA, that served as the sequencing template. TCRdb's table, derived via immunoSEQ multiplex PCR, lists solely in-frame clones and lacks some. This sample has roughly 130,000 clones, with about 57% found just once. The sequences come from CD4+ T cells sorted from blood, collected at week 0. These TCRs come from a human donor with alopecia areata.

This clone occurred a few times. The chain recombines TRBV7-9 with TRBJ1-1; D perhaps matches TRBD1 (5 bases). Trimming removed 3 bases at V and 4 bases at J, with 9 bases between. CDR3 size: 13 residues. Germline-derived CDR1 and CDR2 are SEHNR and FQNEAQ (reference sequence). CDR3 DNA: TGTGCCAGCAGCTTGACGGGGACCACTGAAGCTTTCTTT. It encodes CASSLTGTTEAFF. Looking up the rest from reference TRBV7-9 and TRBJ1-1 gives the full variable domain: DTGVSQNPRHKITKRGQNVTFRCDPISEHNRLYWYRQTLGQGPEFLTYFQNEAQLEKSRLLSDRFSAERPKGSFSTLEIQRTEQGDSAMYLCASSLTGTTEAFFGQGTRLTVV.

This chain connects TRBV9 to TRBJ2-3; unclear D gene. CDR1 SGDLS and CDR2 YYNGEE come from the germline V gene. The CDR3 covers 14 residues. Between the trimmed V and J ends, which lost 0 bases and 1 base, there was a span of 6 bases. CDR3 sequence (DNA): TGTGCCAGCAGCGTAGTCCAGCGCACAGATACGCAGTATTTT. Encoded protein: CASSVVQRTDTQYF.

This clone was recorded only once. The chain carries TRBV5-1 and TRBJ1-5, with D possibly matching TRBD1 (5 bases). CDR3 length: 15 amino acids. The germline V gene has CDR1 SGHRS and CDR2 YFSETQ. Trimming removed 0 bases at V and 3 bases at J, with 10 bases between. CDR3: CASSLAGWANQPQHF. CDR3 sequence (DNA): TGCGCCAGCAGCTTGGCAGGGTGGGCCAATCAGCCCCAGCATTTT.

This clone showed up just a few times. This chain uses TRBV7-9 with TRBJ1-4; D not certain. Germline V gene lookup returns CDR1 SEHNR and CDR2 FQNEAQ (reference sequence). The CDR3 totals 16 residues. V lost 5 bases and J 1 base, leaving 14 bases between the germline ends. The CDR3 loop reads CASSAGLTGTNEKLFF. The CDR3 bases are TGTGCCAGCAGCGCCGGGCTCACGGGAACTAATGAAAAACTGTTTTTT.

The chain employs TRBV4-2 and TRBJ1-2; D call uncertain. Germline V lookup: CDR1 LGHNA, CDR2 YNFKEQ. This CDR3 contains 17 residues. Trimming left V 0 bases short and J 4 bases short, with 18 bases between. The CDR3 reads CASSQDLRTSLFYGYTF. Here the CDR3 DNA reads TGTGCCAGCAGCCAAGATCTGAGGACCAGCCTTTTCTATGGCTACACCTTC.

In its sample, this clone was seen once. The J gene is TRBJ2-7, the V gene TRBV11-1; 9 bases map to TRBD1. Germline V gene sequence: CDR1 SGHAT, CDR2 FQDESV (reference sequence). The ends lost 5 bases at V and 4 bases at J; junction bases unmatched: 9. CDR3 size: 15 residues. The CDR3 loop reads CASSGRQGDSYEQYF. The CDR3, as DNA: TGTGCCAGCAGCGGGAGACAGGGGGATTCATACGAGCAGTACTTC.

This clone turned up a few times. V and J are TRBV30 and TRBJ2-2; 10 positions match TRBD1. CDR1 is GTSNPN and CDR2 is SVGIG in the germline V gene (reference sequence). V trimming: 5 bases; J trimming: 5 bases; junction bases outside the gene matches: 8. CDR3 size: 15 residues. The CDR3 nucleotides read TGTGCCTGGGTTCCGGGACAGGGGAGAACCGGGGAGCTGTTTTTT. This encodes CAWVPGQGRTGELFF.

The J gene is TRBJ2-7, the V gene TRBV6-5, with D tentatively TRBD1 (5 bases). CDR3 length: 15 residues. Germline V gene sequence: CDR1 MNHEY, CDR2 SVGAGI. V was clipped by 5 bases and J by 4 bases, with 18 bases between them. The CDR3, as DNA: TGTGCCAGCAGTCGCAGGGCGAACCAACCTTACGAGCAGTACTTC. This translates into CASSRRANQPYEQYF.

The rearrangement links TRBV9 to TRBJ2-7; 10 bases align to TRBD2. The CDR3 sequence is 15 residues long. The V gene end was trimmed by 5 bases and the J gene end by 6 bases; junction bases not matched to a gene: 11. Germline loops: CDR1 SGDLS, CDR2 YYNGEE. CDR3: CASRPSGRAVCEQYF. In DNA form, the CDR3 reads TGTGCCAGCAGACCAAGCGGGAGGGCCGTTTGCGAGCAGTACTTC.

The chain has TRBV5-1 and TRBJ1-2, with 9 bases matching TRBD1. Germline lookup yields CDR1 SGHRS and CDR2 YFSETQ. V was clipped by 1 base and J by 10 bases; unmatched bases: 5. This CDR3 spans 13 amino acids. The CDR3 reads CASSLRTGDDYTF. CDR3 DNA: TGCGCCAGCAGCTTGCGGACAGGGGACGACTACACCTTC.

CDR3 in DNA: TGCAGCAGCACGGGACTAGCGGGAGCTTCAGATACGCAGTATTTT. This sequence encodes CSSTGLAGASDTQYF. This sequence joins TRBV29-1 and TRBJ2-3; 14 bases fit TRBD2. The CDR3 has 15 amino acids. Germline V lookup: CDR1 SQVTM, CDR2 ANQGSEA. Unmatched junction bases numbered 8, after V lost 8 bases and J lost 4 bases.

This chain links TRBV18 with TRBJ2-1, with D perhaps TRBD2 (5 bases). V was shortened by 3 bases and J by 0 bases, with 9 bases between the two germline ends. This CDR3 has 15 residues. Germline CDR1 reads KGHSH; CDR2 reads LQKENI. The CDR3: CASSPGRVSYNEQFF. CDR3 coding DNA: TGTGCCAGCTCACCGGGGAGAGTCTCCTACAATGAGCAGTTCTTC.

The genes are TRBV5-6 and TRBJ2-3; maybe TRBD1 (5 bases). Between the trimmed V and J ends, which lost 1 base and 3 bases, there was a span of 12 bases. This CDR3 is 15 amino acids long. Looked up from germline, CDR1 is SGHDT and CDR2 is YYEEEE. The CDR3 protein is CASSLRTPGTDTQYF. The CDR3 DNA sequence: TGTGCCAGCAGCTTGCGGACCCCAGGGACAGATACGCAGTATTTT.

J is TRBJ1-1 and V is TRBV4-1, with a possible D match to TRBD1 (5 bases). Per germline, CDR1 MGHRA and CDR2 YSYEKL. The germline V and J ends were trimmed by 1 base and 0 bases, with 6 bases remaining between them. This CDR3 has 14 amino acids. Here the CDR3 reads CASSQGGVNTEAFF. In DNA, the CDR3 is TGCGCCAGCAGCCAAGGGGGCGTGAACACTGAAGCTTTCTTT.

The CDR3 region is CASSLAGFATEAFF. The CDR3 coding sequence is TGCGCCAGCAGCTTGGCGGGGTTCGCCACTGAAGCTTTCTTT. The chain combines TRBV5-1 with TRBJ1-1; no definite D call. CDR3 size: 14 residues. From germline, CDR1 is SGHRS and CDR2 YFSETQ. The germline V and J ends were trimmed by 0 bases and 4 bases, with 10 bases remaining between them.

CDR3 region: CASSLPGTSGYTF. The DNA for the CDR3 is TGTGCCAGCAGCTTGCCCGGGACTAGTGGCTACACCTTC. The J gene is TRBJ1-2, the V gene TRBV5-4; TRBD1 might be the D (5 bases). V lost 1 base, J lost 7 bases, and 11 bases lay in between. Germline V gene lookup returns CDR1 SGHNT and CDR2 YYREEE (reference sequence). The CDR3 covers 13 residues.